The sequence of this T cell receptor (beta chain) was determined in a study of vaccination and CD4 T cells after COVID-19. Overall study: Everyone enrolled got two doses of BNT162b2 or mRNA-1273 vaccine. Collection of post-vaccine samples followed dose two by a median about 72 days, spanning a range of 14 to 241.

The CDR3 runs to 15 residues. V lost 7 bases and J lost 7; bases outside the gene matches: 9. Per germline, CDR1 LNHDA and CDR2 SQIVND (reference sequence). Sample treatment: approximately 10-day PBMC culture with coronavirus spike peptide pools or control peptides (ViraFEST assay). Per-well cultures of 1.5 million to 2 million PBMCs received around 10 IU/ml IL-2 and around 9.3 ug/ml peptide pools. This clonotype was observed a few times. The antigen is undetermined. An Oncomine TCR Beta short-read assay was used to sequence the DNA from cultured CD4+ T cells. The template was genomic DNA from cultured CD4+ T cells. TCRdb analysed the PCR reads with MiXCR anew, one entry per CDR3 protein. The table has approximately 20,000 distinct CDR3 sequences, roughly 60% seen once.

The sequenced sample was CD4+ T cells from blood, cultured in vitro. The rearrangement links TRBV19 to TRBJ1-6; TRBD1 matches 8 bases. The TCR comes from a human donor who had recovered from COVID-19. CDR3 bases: TGTGCCAGTACCTTGACAGGGGCCACGAATTCACCCCTCCACTTT. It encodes CASTLTGATNSPLHF.